The 31 T cell receptor beta chains in this list originate from one sample, sequenced in a study of STAT5B mutations in CD4+ large granular lymphocyte leukemia. Sequenced by immunoSEQ multiplex PCR; TCRdb stores in-frame clones only, minus some. The data show 25,000 to 35,000 clones, with around 76% seen just once and about 0.3% held by the top ten. Sequenced: CD4+ T cells from blood buffy coats. These receptors were collected from a human donor in good health.

The chain joins TRBV27 to TRBJ2-5; 9 nucleotides line up with TRBD2. Per germline, CDR1 MNHEY and CDR2 SMNVEV (reference sequence). V dropped 6 bases and J dropped 3; count of bases not matched to a gene: 20. The CDR3 covers 19 residues. The CDR3 DNA is TGTGCCAGCAGCCTGGAAGGTAGCGGGGGCTTAGGGCCCAAAGAGACCCAGTACTTC. Residues: CASSLEGSGGLGPKETQYF.

The rearrangement links TRBV30 to TRBJ2-7, with D maybe TRBD1 (6 bases). This CDR3 is 11 amino acids long. Germline V gene data show CDR1 as GTSNPN and CDR2 as SVGIG (reference sequence). Trimming pared 2 bases from V and 6 bases from J, leaving 8 bases between. The CDR3 DNA reads TGTGCCTGGAGTAACAGGGTCGAGCAGTACTTC. As protein: CAWSNRVEQYF.

The chain links TRBV4-2 to TRBJ2-1; weak D call: TRBD1 (6 bases). Germline V gene lookup returns CDR1 LGHNA and CDR2 YNFKEQ. The CDR3 totals 14 residues. Trimming took 10 bases from V and 1 from J, leaving 14 bases between them. The CDR3 region is CAISKGGSYNEQFF. CDR3 nucleotide sequence: TGTGCCATATCCAAAGGGGGATCCTACAATGAGCAGTTCTTC.

In this sample, this clone turned up a few times. V gene TRBV9 combines with J gene TRBJ2-1; 7 nucleotides agree with TRBD2. Germline values: CDR1 SGDLS, CDR2 YYNGEE. CDR3 size: 15 residues. The V and J ends lost 0 bases and 6 bases, in that order; junction bases with no gene match: 6. As DNA, the CDR3 is TGTGCCAGCAGCGTAGTAACGGGGGGACTCAATGAGCAGTTCTTC. Its translation: CASSVVTGGLNEQFF.

This chain links TRBV6-1 with TRBJ2-4, with D perhaps matching TRBD1 or TRBD2 (5 bases each). Trimming shortened V by 5 bases and J by 1 base, and 12 bases separated the two germline ends. The CDR3 consists of 15 residues. Germline CDR1 reads MNHNS; CDR2 reads SASEGT. The DNA of the CDR3 is TGTGCCAGCAGTTCAGGGCCGGGGGCCAAAAACATTCAGTACTTC. Protein: CASSSGPGAKNIQYF.

This clone came up a few times. The rearrangement uses TRBV7-3 and TRBJ2-7; no reliable D call. Deletions cut 2 bases from V and 4 bases from J, with 12 bases between. There are 14 residues in the CDR3. The germline V gene has CDR1 SGHTA and CDR2 FQGTGA. The CDR3 loop reads CASSLGPTSYEQYF. In nucleotides, the CDR3 is TGTGCCAGCAGCTTAGGCCCTACGAGTTACGAGCAGTACTTC.

This clone was recorded once. The gene calls are TRBV2 and TRBJ2-3, with D perhaps given as TRBD1 or TRBD2 (6 bases each). The CDR3 covers 14 residues. Trimming removed 3 bases from V and 5 bases from J, with 12 bases in between. Per the germline V gene, CDR1 is SNHLY and CDR2 is FYNNEI. CDR3 residues: CASSELGGGDTQYF. The CDR3 nucleotides are TGTGCCAGCAGTGAGTTAGGGGGAGGAGATACGCAGTATTTT.

This clone was recorded once. This chain joins TRBV28 and TRBJ2-5; D is unresolved. The CDR3 totals 11 residues. The germline gives CDR1 MDHEN, CDR2 SYDVKM. The ends were cut back, 6 bases at V and 2 bases at J, with 4 bases in the middle. CDR3 region: CASRDQETQYF. The CDR3 coding sequence is TGTGCCAGCAGGGATCAAGAGACCCAGTACTTC.

The chain joins TRBV7-8 to TRBJ2-5, with D tentatively TRBD1 or TRBD2 (5 bases each). The CDR3 contains 15 residues. The ends were cut back, 4 bases at V and 5 bases at J, with 17 bases in the middle. CDR1 and CDR2 (germline): SGHVS, FQNEAQ. The CDR3 nucleotides are TGTGCCAGCAGCTCCCGCTGGGGGTCGGAGGAGACCCAGTACTTC. Translating it yields CASSSRWGSEETQYF.

This clone occurred a few times. V and J are TRBV30 and TRBJ2-7, with TRBD1 identical over 7 bases. Germline CDR1 reads GTSNPN; CDR2 reads SVGIG (reference sequence). The trim removed 1 base at V and 4 bases at J, leaving 4 bases unmatched. The CDR3 consists of 13 residues. The DNA of the CDR3 is TGTGCCTGGAGTGGGACAGGACCATACGAGCAGTACTTC. This translates into CAWSGTGPYEQYF.

The V call is TRBV7-9, the J call TRBJ1-6; D is possibly TRBD1 (5 bases). Germline values: CDR1 SEHNR, CDR2 FQNEAQ (reference sequence). The V end lost 3 bases, the J end lost 10 bases, and 13 bases lay between the germline ends. The CDR3 is 14 residues long. CDR3 region: CASSFEGNGSPLHF. The CDR3 bases are TGTGCCAGCAGCTTCGAGGGGAACGGCTCACCCCTCCACTTT.

The J gene is TRBJ1-5, the V gene TRBV19; D may be TRBD1 (5 bases). This CDR3 is built from 15 residues. Germline V gene data show CDR1 as LNHDA and CDR2 as SQIVND (reference sequence). Trimming cost V 5 bases and J 2 bases, with 13 bases left between them. CDR3 bases: TGTGCCAGTAGTCTCCGGGACTTACGCAATCAGCCCCAGCATTTT. It translates to CASSLRDLRNQPQHF.

This rearrangement joins TRBV2 to TRBJ2-7; D is possibly TRBD2 (6 bases). The V gene's germline CDR1 is SNHLY and CDR2 FYNNEI. CDR3 length: 15 residues. V shed 6 bases and J shed 6 bases, with 21 bases lying between them. The DNA of the CDR3 is TGTGCCAGCAGCCCCCCGGGACTGGGGGGTGGCGAGCAGTACTTC. Its protein is CASSPPGLGGGEQYF.

V gene TRBV2 combines with J gene TRBJ2-5; D gene uncertain. The CDR3 has 13 amino acids. V was clipped by 4 bases and J by 2 bases, with 8 bases between them. Germline CDR1 and CDR2: SNHLY and FYNNEI. The CDR3 DNA sequence: TGTGCCAGCAGTGCCGTTACTCAAGAGACCCAGTACTTC. Its protein is CASSAVTQETQYF. The full variable domain, completed using reference TRBV2 and TRBJ2-5, is EPEVTQTPSHQVTQMGQEVILRCVPISNHLYFYWYRQILGQKVEFLVSFYNNEISEKSEIFDDQFSVERPDGSNFTLKIRSTKLEDSAMYFCASSAVTQETQYFGPGTRLLVL.

This chain joins TRBV7-2 and TRBJ2-6; tentative D call: TRBD1 (6 bases). Germline assignment: CDR1 SGHTA and CDR2 FQGNSA. The CDR3 runs to 17 residues. Trimming cost V 5 bases and J 4 bases, with 18 bases left between them. The CDR3 DNA is TGTGCCAGCAGCGGTCTCCCCAGGGGTATGGGGGCCAACGTCCTGACTTTC. Residues: CASSGLPRGMGANVLTF. Drawing the rest from reference TRBV7-2 and TRBJ2-6, the complete variable domain is GAGVSQSPSNKVTEKGKDVELRCDPISGHTALYWYRQSLGQGLEFLIYFQGNSAPDKSGLPSDRFSAERTGGSVSTLTIQRTQQEDSAVYLCASSGLPRGMGANVLTFGAGSRLTVL.

This clone occurred once. This chain links TRBV18 with TRBJ1-3; 9 nucleotides agree with TRBD1. V was pared by 1 base and J by 0 bases, with 1 base of the junction left unmatched. CDR3 size: 16 residues. Germline assignment: CDR1 KGHSH and CDR2 LQKENI. As DNA, the CDR3 is TGTGCCAGCTCACCACGGGGACAGGGCTCTGGAAACACCATATATTTT. Protein: CASSPRGQGSGNTIYF.

The V and J genes are TRBV6-5 and TRBJ2-7; D possibly matches TRBD1 or TRBD2 (5 bases each). Looked up from germline, CDR1 is MNHEY and CDR2 is SVGAGI. Trimming left V 7 bases short and J 4 bases short, with 17 bases between. This CDR3 region has 14 residues. CDR3 nucleotides: TGTGCCAGCACCGAATATATGGGACCTTACGAGCAGTACTTC. Its translation: CASTEYMGPYEQYF.

The gene calls are TRBV29-1 and TRBJ2-2; D is perhaps TRBD2 (5 bases). The CDR3 has 15 residues. Germline loops: CDR1 SQVTM, CDR2 ANQGSEA. V was shortened by 5 bases and J by 4 bases, with 17 bases between the two germline ends. The CDR3 DNA follows: TGCAGCGTTTTTGGAGGCGTAGGGCGCACCGGGGAGCTGTTTTTT. Its translation: CSVFGGVGRTGELFF.

This chain joins TRBV10-1 and TRBJ2-5; D gene unclear. The V end was cut by 0 bases, the J end by 5 bases, with 10 bases between. Germline CDR1 reads WNHNN; CDR2 reads SYGVQD (reference sequence). CDR3 length: 14 amino acids. The CDR3 sequence is CASSESMGVETQYF. DNA for the CDR3: TGCGCCAGCAGTGAGTCGATGGGTGTTGAGACCCAGTACTTC.

The V gene is TRBV28, the J gene TRBJ2-7; 8 nucleotides align to TRBD1. The CDR3 spans 15 residues. Germline CDR1 MDHEN, CDR2 SYDVKM. V shed 4 bases, J shed 2 bases, and the junction held 7 bases outside the gene matches. This chain's CDR3 is CASSSPGTGAYEQYF. The CDR3 DNA is TGTGCCAGCAGTTCCCCCGGGACAGGAGCCTACGAGCAGTACTTC. The full variable domain, rest sourced from reference TRBV28 and TRBJ2-7, is DVKVTQSSRYLVKRTGEKVFLECVQDMDHENMFWYRQDPGLGLRLIYFSYDVKMKEKGDIPEGYSVSREKKERFSLILESASTNQTSMYLCASSSPGTGAYEQYFGPGTRLTVT.

The chain has TRBV6-5 and TRBJ2-3, with TRBD1 matching 7 bases. The germline V gene encodes CDR1 MNHEY and CDR2 SVGAGI. The CDR3 sequence is 13 residues long. V lost 6 bases and J lost 2; bases outside the gene matches: 2. The CDR3 loop reads CASRDRITDTQYF. The CDR3 DNA sequence: TGTGCCAGCAGGGACAGGATCACAGATACGCAGTATTTT.

V and J are TRBV27 and TRBJ2-1, with D maybe TRBD2 (6 bases). In germline, CDR1 is MNHEY, CDR2 SMNVEV (reference sequence). The CDR3 consists of 14 residues. V shed 5 bases and J shed 9 bases, with 17 bases lying between them. In DNA form, the CDR3 reads TGTGCCAGCAGTCCACTAGCATTCTTAGGTGAGCAGTTCTTC. Amino acid sequence: CASSPLAFLGEQFF.

This chain joins TRBV7-6 and TRBJ2-1; TRBD2 might be the D (6 bases). From germline, CDR1 is SGHVS and CDR2 FNYEAQ. Trimming took off 5 bases at V and 9 bases at J, with 29 bases between the two ends. This CDR3 spans 18 amino acids. The CDR3 DNA is TGTGCCAGCAGCGCCGGGACTCGGGCACACCCCAGGGCGGGTGAGCAGTTCTTC. Translating gives CASSAGTRAHPRAGEQFF.

The genes are TRBV7-6 and TRBJ1-1; no clear D. Germline-derived CDR1 and CDR2 are SGHVS and FNYEAQ. Between the trimmed V and J ends, which lost 5 bases and 0 bases, there was a span of 10 bases. This CDR3 contains 14 residues. The CDR3 DNA reads TGTGCCAGCAGCCGCCTCGGGCTGAACACTGAAGCTTTCTTT. The encoded protein is CASSRLGLNTEAFF.

The rearrangement joins TRBV15 to TRBJ1-4, with D possibly TRBD1 on 5 matching bases. Trimming pared 0 bases from V and 11 bases from J, leaving 13 bases between. The germline V gene encodes CDR1 LNHNV and CDR2 YYDKDF (reference sequence). The CDR3 loop spans 14 amino acids. The CDR3 protein is CATSRDRAGKKLFF. In nucleotides, the CDR3 is TGTGCCACCAGCAGAGATCGGGCAGGGAAGAAACTGTTTTTT.

This chain uses TRBV4-1 with TRBJ2-3; perhaps TRBD2 as D (5 bases). Trimming left V 5 bases short and J 1 base short, with 19 bases between. The length of the CDR3 is 17 residues. Germline CDR1 reads MGHRA; CDR2 reads YSYEKL. The CDR3 DNA is TGCGCCAGCAGCACTCTCCCGGTACTAGTTGGCACAGATACGCAGTATTTT. This sequence encodes CASSTLPVLVGTDTQYF.

The chain has TRBV28 and TRBJ2-1; 9 nucleotides line up with TRBD1. Germline-derived CDR1 and CDR2 are MDHEN and SYDVKM. J gave up 6 bases and V 5 bases, and 8 bases lay outside the gene matches. CDR3 size: 15 residues. CDR3 amino acids: CASSQGTGMINEQFF. Written as DNA, the CDR3 is TGTGCCAGCAGTCAAGGGACAGGGATGATCAATGAGCAGTTCTTC. Combining the CDR3 with reference TRBV28 and TRBJ2-1 gives the whole variable domain DVKVTQSSRYLVKRTGEKVFLECVQDMDHENMFWYRQDPGLGLRLIYFSYDVKMKEKGDIPEGYSVSREKKERFSLILESASTNQTSMYLCASSQGTGMINEQFFGPGTRLTVL.

The CDR3 DNA follows: TGTGCCAGCAGCTTAACTAGCGGGACCGACGCCCATGAGCAGTTCTTC. Protein product: CASSLTSGTDAHEQFF. The rearrangement links TRBV7-2 to TRBJ2-1; 10 bases fit TRBD2. Germline V gene sequence: CDR1 SGHTA, CDR2 FQGNSA. This CDR3 has 16 amino acids. V was pared by 2 bases and J by 8 bases, with 9 bases of the junction left unmatched.

This chain uses TRBV19 with TRBJ2-5; a possible D gene is TRBD2 (5 bases). The germline V gene encodes CDR1 LNHDA and CDR2 SQIVND (reference sequence). Deletions cut 4 bases from V and 11 bases from J, with 17 bases between. The CDR3 is made up of 13 amino acids. CDR3 coding DNA: TGTGCCAGTAGTACTTCGAGGGATCGAAAGCAGTACTTC. Its translation is CASSTSRDRKQYF.

The gene calls are TRBV25-1 and TRBJ2-5; 12 positions agree with TRBD2. The CDR3 loop spans 13 amino acids. The germline V gene has CDR1 MGHDK and CDR2 SYGVNS. V dropped 7 bases and J dropped 5; count of bases not matched to a gene: 2. CDR3 protein: CASTTSGRETQYF. DNA for the CDR3: TGTGCCAGCACCACTAGCGGGAGGGAGACCCAGTACTTC.

In its sample, this clone was seen a few times. V and J are TRBV19 and TRBJ1-4; D is possibly TRBD1 (5 bases). The ends were cut back, 7 bases at V and 3 bases at J, with 9 bases in the middle. Germline V gene data show CDR1 as LNHDA and CDR2 as SQIVND (reference sequence). The CDR3 runs 13 residues. CDR3 protein: CASKRGSNEKLFF. CDR3 in DNA: TGTGCCAGTAAAAGGGGTTCTAATGAAAAACTGTTTTTT.